Presented here are 2 T cell receptor beta chains from one specimen sequenced in a study of CD8+ T cells in alopecia areata. This sample's treatment: oral pan-JAK inhibitor, 5-10 mg twice daily. In each case, RNA was isolated and then reverse transcribed into cDNA as the sequencing template. The data were produced by immunoSEQ multiplex PCR, yet TCRdb's version contains in-frame clones alone and is incomplete. Here the sample spans roughly 190,000 clones, 60% being singletons. The specimen was CD4+ T cells sorted from blood, collected at week 24, from a patient treated with tofacitinib. The receptors were sampled from a human donor with alopecia areata.

The chain combines TRBV15 with TRBJ1-2; D remains ambiguous. CDR1 is LNHNV, CDR2 YYDKDF, per germline (reference sequence). The CDR3 runs to 14 residues. V lost 1 base to trimming and J lost 3 bases, with 9 bases between them. This CDR3 reads CATSRGIGDYGYTF. For the CDR3, the DNA is TGTGCCACCAGCAGAGGGATCGGAGACTATGGCTACACCTTC. The complete variable domain, with remaining parts taken from reference TRBV15 and TRBJ1-2, reads DAMVIQNPRYQVTQFGKPVTLSCSQTLNHNVMYWYQQKSSQAPKLLFHYYDKDFNNEADTPDNFQSRRPNTSFCFLDIRSPGLGDTAMYLCATSRGIGDYGYTFGSGTRLTVV.

Of note for this clone: The sample contains more than one DNA sequence encoding this CDR3. This rearrangement joins TRBV30 to TRBJ1-1; no clear D gene. CDR1 is GTSNPN and CDR2 is SVGIG in the germline V gene (reference sequence). The CDR3 spans 12 residues. Trimming took off 1 base at V and 0 bases at J, with 3 bases between the two ends. CDR3 residues: CAWSGVNTEAFF. For the CDR3, the DNA is TGTGCCTGGAGTGGAGTGAACACTGAAGCTTTCTTT.